The subject of this entry is one T cell receptor (beta chain). This sample stems from a study of T cell responses to AZD1222 COVID-19 vaccine. Profiling relied on immunoSEQ multiplex PCR, and the TCRdb table lists in-frame clones only, not all of them. The table includes more than 70,000 clones, about nine tenths detected once. The CDR3 extends over 17 amino acids. V shed 1 base and J 8 bases; nucleotides not matched to a gene: 12. Germline-derived CDR1 and CDR2 are SGHRS and YFSETQ. Sequencing was performed on peripheral blood, taken 28 days after the second AZD1222 dose. The origin of this receptor is an adult who received the AZD1222 COVID-19 vaccine. The chain carries TRBV5-1 and TRBJ2-1; 10 nucleotides align to TRBD2. As DNA, the CDR3 is TGCGCCAGCAGCTTGCCCGGATCAGCGGGGGGGCGGGATGAGCAGTTCTTC. Translation: CASSLPGSAGGRDEQFF.